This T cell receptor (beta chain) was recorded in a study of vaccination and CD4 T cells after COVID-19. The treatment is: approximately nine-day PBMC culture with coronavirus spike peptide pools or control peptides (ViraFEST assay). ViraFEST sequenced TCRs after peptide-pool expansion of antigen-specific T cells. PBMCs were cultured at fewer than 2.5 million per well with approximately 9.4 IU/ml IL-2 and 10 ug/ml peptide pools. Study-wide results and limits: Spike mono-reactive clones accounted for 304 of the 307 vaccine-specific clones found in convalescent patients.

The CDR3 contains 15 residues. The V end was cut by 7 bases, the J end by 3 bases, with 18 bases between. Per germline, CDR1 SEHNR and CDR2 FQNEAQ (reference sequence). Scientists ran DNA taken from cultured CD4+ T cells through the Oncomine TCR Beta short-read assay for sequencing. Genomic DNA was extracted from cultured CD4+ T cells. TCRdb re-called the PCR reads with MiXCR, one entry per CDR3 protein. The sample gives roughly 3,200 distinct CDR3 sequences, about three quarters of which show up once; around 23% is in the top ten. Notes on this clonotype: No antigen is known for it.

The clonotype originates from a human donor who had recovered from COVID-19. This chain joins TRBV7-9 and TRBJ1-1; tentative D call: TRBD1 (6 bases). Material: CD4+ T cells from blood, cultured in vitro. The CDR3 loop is CASTEWGREDTEAFF. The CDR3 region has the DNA TGTGCCAGCACCGAGTGGGGGCGGGAGGACACTGAAGCTTTCTTT.